A selection of T cell receptor beta chains follows, all from one sample in a study of blood T cell repertoires in COVID-19. Method: immunoSEQ multiplex PCR; TCRdb's copy keeps in-frame clones and lacks some. The table has approximately 170,000 clones, around 90% seen once. Sequencing input: peripheral blood. Receptor source: a woman older than 75 with COVID-19, enrolled during active disease. The CDR3 runs from the conserved cysteine through the conserved F or W. The order of the fields is V gene, J gene, CDR3 protein.

>TRBV6-2/TRBV6-3|TRBJ2-7
CASSYSLVTYEQYF
>TRBV28|TRBJ2-7
CASRLAGIYEQYF
>TRBV9|TRBJ1-6
CASSGGDSPLHF
>TRBV5-4|TRBJ2-5
CASSLDVRETQYF
>TRBV28|TRBJ2-2
CASNEDSWTGELFF
>TRBV18|TRBJ1-1
CASSPPRGAIGARNTEAFF
>TRBV28|TRBJ2-3
CASKSGTGGLDTQYF
>TRBV29-1|TRBJ2-1
CSASWNRGNEQFF
>TRBV5-1|TRBJ2-1
CASSLDSGSRFF
>TRBV5-1|TRBJ2-7
CASTPGDRGYEQYF
>TRBV19|TRBJ2-2
CASIEGAGSLLTGELFF
>TRBV7-8|TRBJ2-3
CASSPRGLAGPTDTQYF
>TRBV28|TRBJ1-1
CASSLSGNTEAFF
>TRBV19|TRBJ1-5
CASIQGAGQPQHF
>TRBV7-9|TRBJ2-1
CASSFSGAPNEQFF
>TRBV19|TRBJ1-2
CASSDPGQLVWGYTF
>TRBV28|TRBJ2-5
CATNPWGLNQETQYF
>TRBV5-6|TRBJ2-6
CASNPLGLNGANVLTF
>TRBV4-2|TRBJ2-7
CASSQEARRPGLEYEQYF
>TRBV4-1|TRBJ2-7
CASSHDPGQGYEQYF
>TRBV11-1|TRBJ1-1
CASSRVNTEAFF
>TRBV13|TRBJ2-7
CASSGGGRDRAHEQYF
>TRBV20-1|TRBJ2-3
CSASGVRGNTDTQYF
>TRBV6-5|TRBJ2-3
CASEDRYTDTQYF
>TRBV10-2|TRBJ2-2
CASRVGGTGELFF
>TRBV2|TRBJ1-5
CASSEGTGGLQPQHF
>TRBV5-6|TRBJ1-2
CASSLDTGTLNYGYTF
>TRBV14|TRBJ1-2
CASSPRTGGTYGYTF
>TRBV19|TRBJ1-1
CASSMMGGGLLGNTEAFF
>TRBV7-2|TRBJ1-2
CASSPWDSYGYTF
>TRBV9|TRBJ1-6
CASSANWGHNSPLHF
>TRBV18|TRBJ2-4
CASSGGRSSVKNIQYF
>TRBV15|TRBJ1-4
CATSRVLYEKLFF
>TRBV27|TRBJ1-3
CASSETGSGNTIYF
>TRBV2|TRBJ1-2
CASSIRTGGYGYTF
>TRBV18|TRBJ2-5
CASSAGQKKETQYF
>TRBV4-3|TRBJ1-2
CASSQEEAGPRYGYTF
>TRBV13|TRBJ2-1
CASSLGLTSGRAYNEQFF
>TRBV11-2|TRBJ1-2
CASSLRSGAGGYTF
>TRBV25-1|TRBJ2-2
CASSGGRAFSGELFF